Sequencing of this T cell receptor (beta chain) was carried out in a study of T cell responses to AZD1222 COVID-19 vaccine. General observations from the study: White British donors predominated, females outnumbered males, and clonal diversity was possibly underestimated.

In regard to this clone: What it recognizes is unknown.

V lost 7 bases and J lost 8; bases outside the gene matches: 10. This CDR3 is 15 amino acids long. Germline loops: CDR1 SNHLY, CDR2 FYNNEI. The assay was immunoSEQ multiplex PCR, and TCRdb's table has in-frame clones only and misses some. The sample consists of 100,000 to 150,000 clones, roughly 88% of them appearing once. Sequencing was performed on peripheral blood, taken on day 0 of AZD1222 vaccination. This clonotype was obtained from an adult in good health. The chain joins TRBV2 to TRBJ2-2; TRBD1 matches at 10 bases. The CDR3 is CASTQTTGGSGELFF. For the CDR3, the DNA is TGTGCCAGCACCCAGACGACAGGGGGCAGTGGGGAGCTGTTTTTT.